This TCR beta chain was found in a study of blood T cell repertoires in COVID-19. Germline V lookup: CDR1 SGHTS, CDR2 YDEGEE. The trim removed 10 bases at V and 4 bases at J, leaving 17 bases unmatched. This CDR3 is built from 16 residues. TCRdb's copy holds only in-frame clones and misses some; the assay was immunoSEQ multiplex PCR. The repertoire includes more than 15,000 clones, nearly 90% of them detected once, and about 8% sits in the top ten. The sequenced material came from peripheral blood. The TCR originated in a human donor with active COVID-19. The donor label of this sample is uncertain. V usage is TRBV5-8 and J usage is TRBJ1-5; 7 bases agree with TRBD1. DNA for the CDR3: TGTGCCTCGGGGGAAGCAACAGGGGCAGTGAATCAGCCCCAGCATTTT. Residues: CASGEATGAVNQPQHF.